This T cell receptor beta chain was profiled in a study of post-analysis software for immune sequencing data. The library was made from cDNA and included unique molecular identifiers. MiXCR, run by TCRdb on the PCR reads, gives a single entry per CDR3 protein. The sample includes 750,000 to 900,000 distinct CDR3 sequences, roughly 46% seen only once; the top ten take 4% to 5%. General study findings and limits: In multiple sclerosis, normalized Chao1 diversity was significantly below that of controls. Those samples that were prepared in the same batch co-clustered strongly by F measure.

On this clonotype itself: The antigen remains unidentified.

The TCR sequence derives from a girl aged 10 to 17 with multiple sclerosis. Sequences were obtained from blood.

CDR3 sequence: CSAGTSSYEQYF. The CDR3 coding sequence is TGCAGTGCGGGCACCAGCTCCTACGAGCAGTACTTC. The rearrangement joins TRBV20-1 to TRBJ2-7; no definite D call. Germline CDR1 reads DFQATT; CDR2 reads SNEGSKA (reference sequence). The V and J ends lost 6 bases and 0 bases respectively, with 9 bases between them. The CDR3 is 12 amino acids.